This T cell receptor beta chain was captured by sequencing in a study of T cells in Graves' hyperthyroidism and ophthalmopathy. Study information: Peripheral blood was secured at the point of initial diagnosis, before any treatment. Study-level points and caveats: Ophthalmopathy prediction by the model preceded onset by a median about 6.8 months. From stable hyperthyroidism, ophthalmopathy was separated by a 13 V-J model.

This CDR3 region has 16 residues. Trimming at V came to 4 bases and at J to 1 base, leaving 5 bases not matched to a gene. The germline CDR1 and CDR2 sequences are MNHNS and SASEGT. The sample holds many counts of this clonotype. Its antigen is undetermined. Diagnoses used clinical symptoms, serum thyroxine and TRAb, thyroid ultrasound and orbital computed tomography. RNA transcripts gave rise to amplified TCR beta CDR3 regions. First-round RT-PCR targeting the TCR CDR3 was performed with the HTBI primer set. TCRdb called the multiplex PCR reads again in MiXCR, with one record for every CDR3 protein. This table has around 340,000 distinct CDR3 sequences, 15% to 20% appearing once.

The rearrangement links TRBV6-1 to TRBJ2-2; the match to TRBD1 covers 8 bases. This clonotype was sampled from a woman aged 40 to 49 with Graves' ophthalmopathy. Sequenced input: blood. The CDR3 DNA reads TGTGCCAGCAGTGCGGACAGGGAGATGAACACCGGGGAGCTGTTTTTT. It translates to CASSADREMNTGELFF.